This T cell receptor (beta chain) was captured in a study of shared clonotypes between healthy human individuals. Assay used: immunoSEQ multiplex PCR; TCRdb lists only in-frame clones, some missing. The sample lists roughly 2,300,000 clones, around 92% occurring once. Germline assignment: CDR1 SGHNT and CDR2 YYREEE (reference sequence). V was trimmed by 4 bases and J by 4 bases, leaving 17 bases between them. CDR3 length: 16 amino acids. V usage is TRBV5-4 and J usage is TRBJ2-2; D is perhaps TRBD2 (6 bases). This receptor was identified in a man younger than 35 in good health. Some clones in this sample may be carry-over from other donors' samples. The sample consisted of naive CD4+ T cells from PBMCs. This sample's subset: CD45RA+ positively selected. CDR3 amino acids: CASSPRELGGTGELFF. CDR3 nucleotide sequence: TGTGCCAGCAGCCCGAGGGAGCTGGGGGGCACCGGGGAGCTGTTTTTT.